This TCR beta chain was profiled in a study of blood T cells in healthy people across ages. Study findings and constraints: Long-lived donors had more naive CD4+ cells and higher diversity than aged donors.

Using a J-beta primer mix together with a sample-barcoded 5' primer, a second PCR was run for roughly 7 to 12 cycles. One entry per CDR3 protein results from TCRdb running MiXCR on the 5' RACE reads. The sample holds about 1.8 million distinct CDR3 sequences; 49% are singletons and the top ten take more than 2%. With regard to this clonotype: The antigen is not known.

In each sample, at least 6.5 million PBMCs were isolated. The ends lost 7 bases at V and 4 bases at J; junction bases unmatched: 5. Germline CDR1 reads SNHLY; CDR2 reads FYNNEI. The CDR3 contains 14 residues. The origin of this receptor is a woman between 35 and 50 years old in good health. This chain uses TRBV2 with TRBJ1-4; TRBD1 agrees at 8 bases. The sequenced material came from blood. CDR3 region: CASNRQGLNEKLFF. DNA of the CDR3: TGTGCCAGCAACAGACAGGGGCTTAATGAAAAACTGTTTTTT.